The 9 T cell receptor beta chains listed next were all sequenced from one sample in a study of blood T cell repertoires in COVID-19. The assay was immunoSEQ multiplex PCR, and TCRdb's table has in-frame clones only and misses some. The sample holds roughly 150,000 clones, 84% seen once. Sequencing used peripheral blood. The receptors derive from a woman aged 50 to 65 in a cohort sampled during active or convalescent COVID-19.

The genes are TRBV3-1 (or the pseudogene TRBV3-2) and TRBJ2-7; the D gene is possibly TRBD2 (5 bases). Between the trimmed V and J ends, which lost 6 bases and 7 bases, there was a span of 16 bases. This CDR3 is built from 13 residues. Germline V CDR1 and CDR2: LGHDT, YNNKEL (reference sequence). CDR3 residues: CASRERESREQYF. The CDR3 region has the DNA TGTGCCAGCAGAGAGAGGGAGTCTAGGGAGCAGTACTTC.

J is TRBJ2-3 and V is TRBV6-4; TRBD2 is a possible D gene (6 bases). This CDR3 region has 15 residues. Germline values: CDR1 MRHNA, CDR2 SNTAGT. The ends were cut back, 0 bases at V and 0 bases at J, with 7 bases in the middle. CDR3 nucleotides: TGTGCCAGCAGTGACTCAGCGGGTAGCACAGATACGCAGTATTTT. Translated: CASSDSAGSTDTQYF.

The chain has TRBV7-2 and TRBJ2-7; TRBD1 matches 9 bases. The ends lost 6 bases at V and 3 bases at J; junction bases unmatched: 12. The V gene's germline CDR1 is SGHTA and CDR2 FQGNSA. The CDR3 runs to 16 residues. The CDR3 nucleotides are TGTGCCAGCAGATCCCGGGCCGGGACAGGGAGCTACGAGCAGTACTTC. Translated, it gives CASRSRAGTGSYEQYF.

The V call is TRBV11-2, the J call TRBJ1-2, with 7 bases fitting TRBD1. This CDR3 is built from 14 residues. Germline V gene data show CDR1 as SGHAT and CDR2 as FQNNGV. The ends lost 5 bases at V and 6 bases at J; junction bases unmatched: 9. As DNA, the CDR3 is TGTGCCAGCAGCCAGACACAGGGGCTGGATGGCTACACCTTC. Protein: CASSQTQGLDGYTF.

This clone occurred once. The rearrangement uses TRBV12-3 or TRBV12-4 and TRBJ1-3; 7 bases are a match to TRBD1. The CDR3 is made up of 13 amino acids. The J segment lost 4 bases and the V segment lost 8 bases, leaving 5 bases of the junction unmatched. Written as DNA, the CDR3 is TGTGCCAGCCGGGCAGGGGGGGGAAACACCATATATTTT. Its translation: CASRAGGGNTIYF.

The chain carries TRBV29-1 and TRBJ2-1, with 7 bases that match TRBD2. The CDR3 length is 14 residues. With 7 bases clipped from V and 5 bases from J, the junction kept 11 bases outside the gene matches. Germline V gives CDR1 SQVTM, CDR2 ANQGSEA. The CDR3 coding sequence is TGCAGCGCCCCCCCGGGGGGTGCCCACAATGAGCAGTTCTTC. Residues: CSAPPGGAHNEQFF.

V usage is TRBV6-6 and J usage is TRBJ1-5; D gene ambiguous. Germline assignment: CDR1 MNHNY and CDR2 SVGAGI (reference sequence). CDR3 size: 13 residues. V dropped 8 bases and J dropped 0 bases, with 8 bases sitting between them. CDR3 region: CASQEYSNQPQHF. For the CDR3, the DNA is TGTGCCAGCCAGGAATATAGCAATCAGCCCCAGCATTTT.

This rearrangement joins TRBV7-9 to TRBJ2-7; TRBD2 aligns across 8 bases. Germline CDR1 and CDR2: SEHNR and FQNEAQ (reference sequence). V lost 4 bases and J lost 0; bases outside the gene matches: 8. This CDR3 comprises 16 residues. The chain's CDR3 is CASSSRGSGDSYEQYF. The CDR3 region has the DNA TGTGCCAGCAGCTCCCGGGGTAGCGGGGACTCCTACGAGCAGTACTTC.

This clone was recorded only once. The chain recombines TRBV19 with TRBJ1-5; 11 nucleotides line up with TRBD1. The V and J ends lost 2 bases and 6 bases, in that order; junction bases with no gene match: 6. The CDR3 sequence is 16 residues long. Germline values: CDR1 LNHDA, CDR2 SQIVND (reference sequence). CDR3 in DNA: TGTGCCAGTAGTATATTGGGACAGGGGGATCGTCAGCCCCAGCATTTT. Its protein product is CASSILGQGDRQPQHF.